The entry below describes one TCR beta chain. Germline CDR1 and CDR2: SGHDN and FVKESK. The CDR3 covers 16 residues. The V gene lost 1 base and the J gene lost 4 bases, with 13 bases spanning the gap. In the study's own analysis: Estimation of nucleated cell counts relied on the amplification of reference gene primers. TCRdb keeps only in-frame clones here, not all; method: immunoSEQ multiplex PCR. V, J and clone size reflect that table, while D and trimming were determined from the DNA. The top ten clones hold approximately 7.6% of a sample with some 320,000 clones, about 82% of them seen once. These data come from a study of blood T cell repertoires in COVID-19. Study overall: T cells, B-cell-depleted T cells, or PBMCs provided the cDNA or gDNA that served as material.

The sequence derives from a human donor in a cohort sampled during active COVID-19. Source material: peripheral blood. The gene calls are TRBV14 and TRBJ2-2; a weak D match, TRBD2 (5 bases). This CDR3 is CASSQVGGSLTGELFF. CDR3 DNA sequence: TGTGCCAGCAGCCAAGTAGGAGGTTCCCTCACCGGGGAGCTGTTTTTT.